The 11 T cell receptor beta chains listed next were all sequenced from one sample in a study of brain T cells in children with intractable seizures. Sequencing was limited to surgery cases with top T cell transcript signatures in brain tissue. The repertoire was sequenced with immunoSEQ multiplex PCR; TCRdb's copy has only in-frame clones and lacks some. This sample has about 5,200 clones, with about 92% found just once. The sequencing here drew on resected brain tissue, taken at surgery. The source is a boy under three years old with focal cortical dysplasia and intractable seizures.

J is TRBJ2-2 and V is TRBV11-2; D tentatively reads TRBD1 or TRBD2 (6 bases each). In germline, CDR1 is SGHAT, CDR2 FQNNGV. Deletions cut 6 bases from V and 2 bases from J, with 16 bases between. The CDR3 has 16 residues. CDR3 DNA sequence: TGTGCCAGCAGTCTCCTCCGGGGGCGCAACACCGGGGAGCTGTTTTTT. Protein sequence: CASSLLRGRNTGELFF.

This chain uses TRBV4-1 with TRBJ2-7, with D unresolved. The CDR3 spans 16 residues. Germline V gene data show CDR1 as MGHRA and CDR2 as YSYEKL. V lost 0 bases and J 2 bases, leaving 14 bases between the germline ends. The CDR3 DNA sequence: TGCGCCAGCAGCCAAGATCGTGACTCACGAGCCTACGAGCAGTACTTC. It specifies CASSQDRDSRAYEQYF.

The chain joins TRBV12-2 to TRBJ1-3; the table calls TRBD1, which could not be checked here. TRBV12-2 is assigned pseudogene status. The CDR3 covers 17 residues. CDR3 nucleotides: TGTGCAAGTCGCCGCCGGGACAAGAGGGAAACTGGAAACACCATATATTTT. The encoded protein is CASRRRDKRETGNTIYF.

V and J are TRBV28 and TRBJ1-3, with D perhaps matching TRBD1 (6 bases). Germline V gives CDR1 MDHEN, CDR2 SYDVKM. V was clipped by 9 bases and J by 8 bases, with 20 bases between them. The CDR3 extends over 14 amino acids. DNA for the CDR3: TGTGCCAGAGATTATGGACAGCGTCTTCACACCATATATTTT. Protein product: CARDYGQRLHTIYF.

This chain connects TRBV9 to TRBJ2-2, with D possibly being TRBD2 (5 bases). This CDR3 contains 18 residues. Germline lookup yields CDR1 SGDLS and CDR2 YYNGEE. The ends were cut back, 4 bases at V and 1 base at J, with 20 bases in the middle. CDR3 region: CASSPTGRFGGNTGELFF. CDR3 coding DNA: TGTGCCAGCAGCCCGACGGGGAGATTTGGCGGGAACACCGGGGAGCTGTTTTTT.

Here the CDR3 DNA reads TGTGCCAGCAGCCAGCAAAACAGGGCCCTTGAGAGAGATACGCAGTATTTT. Translated, it gives CASSQQNRALERDTQYF. This chain links TRBV3-1 (or the pseudogene TRBV3-2) with TRBJ2-3, with D perhaps matching TRBD1 (6 bases). The CDR3 loop spans 17 amino acids. Trimming cost V 3 bases and J 5 bases, with 21 bases left between them. Looked up from germline, CDR1 is LGHDT and CDR2 is YNNKEL (reference sequence).

This sequence joins TRBV3-1 (or the pseudogene TRBV3-2) and TRBJ2-5; D gene unclear. This CDR3 has 11 residues. The germline V and J ends were trimmed by 4 bases and 1 base, with 1 base remaining between them. Looked up from germline, CDR1 is LGHDT and CDR2 is YNNKEL (reference sequence). Here the CDR3 reads CASSLQETQYF. The CDR3 nucleotides read TGTGCCAGCAGCCTCCAAGAGACCCAGTACTTC.

This clone appeared a single time. The chain is built from TRBV25-1 and TRBJ2-5; D is ambiguous. Germline V lookup: CDR1 MGHDK, CDR2 SYGVNS. Trimming removed 4 bases at V and 3 bases at J, with 9 bases between. The CDR3 has 13 residues. In DNA, the CDR3 is TGTGCCAGCAGTGGATCCCCCGAAGAGACCCAGTACTTC. It yields the protein CASSGSPEETQYF.

The rearrangement links TRBV10-3 to TRBJ2-1; the match to TRBD2 covers 12 bases. This CDR3 contains 16 residues. Germline CDR1 is ENHRY and CDR2 is SYGVKD. The V segment lost 2 bases and the J segment 7 bases; nucleotides outside the gene matches: 6. CDR3 sequence reads: CAISERRTSGTNEQFF. The CDR3 DNA reads TGTGCCATCAGTGAGAGGAGGACTAGCGGGACGAATGAGCAGTTCTTC.

The V gene is TRBV19, the J gene TRBJ1-4; D unresolved. Germline V lookup: CDR1 LNHDA, CDR2 SQIVND (reference sequence). The CDR3 has 15 residues. With 3 bases removed from V and 6 bases from J, the gap between germline ends came to 14 bases. The CDR3 protein is CASSMPGLTHEKLFF. The CDR3 coding sequence is TGTGCCAGTAGTATGCCGGGCCTCACCCATGAAAAACTGTTTTTT. The variable domain in full, with the rest retrieved from reference TRBV19 and TRBJ1-4, is DGGITQSPKYLFRKEGQNVTLSCEQNLNHDAMYWYRQDPGQGLRLIYYSQIVNDFQKGDIAEGYSVSREKKESFPLTVTSAQKNPTAFYLCASSMPGLTHEKLFFGSGTQLSVL.

DNA for the CDR3: TGTGCCAGCAGACCCCTTCAAGGGCCATCCTATGGCTACACCTTC. It codes for CASRPLQGPSYGYTF. The chain combines TRBV6-1 with TRBJ1-2; D gene unclear. V was trimmed by 6 bases and J by 4 bases, leaving 18 bases between them. CDR1 MNHNS and CDR2 SASEGT come from the germline V gene. This CDR3 has 15 residues.